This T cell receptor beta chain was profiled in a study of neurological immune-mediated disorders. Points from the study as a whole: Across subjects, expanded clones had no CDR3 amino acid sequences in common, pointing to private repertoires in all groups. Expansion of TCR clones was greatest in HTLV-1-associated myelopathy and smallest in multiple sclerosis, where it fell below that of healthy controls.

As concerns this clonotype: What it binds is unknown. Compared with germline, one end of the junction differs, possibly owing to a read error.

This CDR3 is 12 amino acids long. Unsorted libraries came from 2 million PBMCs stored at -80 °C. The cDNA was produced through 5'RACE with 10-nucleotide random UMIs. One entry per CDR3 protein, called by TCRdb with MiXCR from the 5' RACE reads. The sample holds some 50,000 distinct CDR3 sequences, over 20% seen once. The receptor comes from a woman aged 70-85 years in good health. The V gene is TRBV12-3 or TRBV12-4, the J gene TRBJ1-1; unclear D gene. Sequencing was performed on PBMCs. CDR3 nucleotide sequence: TGTGCCAGCGGACCCCCGGAGACTGAAGCTCTCTTT. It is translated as CASGPPETEALF.